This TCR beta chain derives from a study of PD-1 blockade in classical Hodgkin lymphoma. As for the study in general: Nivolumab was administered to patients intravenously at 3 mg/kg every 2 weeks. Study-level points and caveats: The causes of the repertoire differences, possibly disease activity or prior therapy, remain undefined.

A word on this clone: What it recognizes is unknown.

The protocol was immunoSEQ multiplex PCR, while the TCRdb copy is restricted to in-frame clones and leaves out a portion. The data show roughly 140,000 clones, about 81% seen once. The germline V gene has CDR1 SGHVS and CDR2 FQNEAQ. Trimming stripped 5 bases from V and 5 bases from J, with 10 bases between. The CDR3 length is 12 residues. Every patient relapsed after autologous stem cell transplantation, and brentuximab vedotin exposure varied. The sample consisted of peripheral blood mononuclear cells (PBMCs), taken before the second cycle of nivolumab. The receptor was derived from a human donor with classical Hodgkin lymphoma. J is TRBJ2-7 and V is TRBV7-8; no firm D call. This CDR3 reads CASSAIWDEQYF. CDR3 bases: TGTGCCAGCAGCGCCATTTGGGACGAGCAGTACTTC.